The rows below give T cell receptor beta chains drawn from one sample of a study of T-cell memory formation after mild COVID-19. From the 5' RACE reads, TCRdb called clonotypes with MiXCR, one entry per CDR3 protein. This repertoire shows about 150,000 distinct CDR3 sequences, roughly 15% found once; its top ten account for roughly 15%. Material: PBMCs or a T cell subset sorted from them (not recorded which). The origin of the receptors is an adult woman who had mild COVID-19 (a few samples of this study predate the infection). Cell type and time point are not known. The CDR3 runs from the conserved cysteine through the conserved F or W.

cdr3_length	v_call	j_call	cdr3_aa
16	TRBV4-1	TRBJ2-2	CASSQDLAGYTGELFF
16	TRBV5-1	TRBJ2-7	CASSLGGQVASYEQYF
18	TRBV18	TRBJ2-1	CASSYGDRGPNLYNEQFF
15	TRBV12-3/TRBV12-4	TRBJ1-5	CASSFTGVSNQPQHF
13	TRBV18	TRBJ1-1	CASSPIQGTEAFF
19	TRBV4-3	TRBJ2-7	CASSQDPLAGGQIFYEQYF
14	TRBV12-3/TRBV12-4	TRBJ2-1	CASSFRSSYNEQFF
15	TRBV7-9	TRBJ2-7	CASRAHRDTMYEQYF
14	TRBV5-1	TRBJ2-3	CASTRAGVADTQYF
15	TRBV9	TRBJ2-2	CASSVDRVPTGELFF
13	TRBV7-9	TRBJ2-3	CASSPGGADTQYF
18	TRBV7-9	TRBJ2-7	CASSFGGPIFGLSYEQYF
15	TRBV6-4	TRBJ2-7	CASRVYRGRPYEQYF
15	TRBV16	TRBJ2-7	CASSLLLAAPYEQYF
15	TRBV6-1	TRBJ2-3	CASSQPGQAGGTQYF
15	TRBV5-5	TRBJ1-5	CASRPGHISNQPQHF
15	TRBV27	TRBJ1-2	CASSLESGRTGGYTF
15	TRBV7-9	TRBJ2-1	CASSQLSGGLNEQFF
15	TRBV24-1	TRBJ2-1	CATSGGTSGYNEQFF
12	TRBV2	TRBJ1-5	CASSLSPRPQHF
17	TRBV7-2	TRBJ2-7	CASSLVQVTLPMQPQYF
16	TRBV27	TRBJ2-2	CASSWGRQSNTGELFF
13	TRBV9	TRBJ2-5	CASSVVINGTQYF
15	TRBV5-1	TRBJ2-7	CASSTERGHFYEQYF
18	TRBV3-1	TRBJ2-2	CASSQDALAGANTGELFF
14	TRBV29-1	TRBJ2-1	CSVVPAGGLNEQFF
16	TRBV4-1	TRBJ1-3	CASSHVRADSGNTIYF
13	TRBV6-5	TRBJ1-6	CATGEQTNSPLHF
15	TRBV30	TRBJ2-1	CAWSGGMSSYNEQFF
14	TRBV7-2	TRBJ2-1	CAIEAASFYNEQFF
15	TRBV5-1	TRBJ1-1	CASSRIGAGDTEAFF
16	TRBV9	TRBJ2-1	CASSHPLEAPNNEQFF
13	TRBV6-6	TRBJ2-1	CASSYSWGNEQFF
15	TRBV27	TRBJ2-7	CASSFELGKIDEQYF
15	TRBV6-5	TRBJ1-5	CASSYTATANQPQHF
13	TRBV5-1	TRBJ2-7	CASSLSGVYEQYF
13	TRBV24-1	TRBJ2-1	CATSGRILSEQFF
14	TRBV12-3/TRBV12-4	TRBJ1-2	CASSLRRGLGGYTF
14	TRBV24-1	TRBJ2-1	CATSDWRTSGRSFF
15	TRBV12-3/TRBV12-4	TRBJ2-5	CASTPGQGLQETQYF
17	TRBV12-3/TRBV12-4	TRBJ1-1	CASSSGRRGVENTEAFF